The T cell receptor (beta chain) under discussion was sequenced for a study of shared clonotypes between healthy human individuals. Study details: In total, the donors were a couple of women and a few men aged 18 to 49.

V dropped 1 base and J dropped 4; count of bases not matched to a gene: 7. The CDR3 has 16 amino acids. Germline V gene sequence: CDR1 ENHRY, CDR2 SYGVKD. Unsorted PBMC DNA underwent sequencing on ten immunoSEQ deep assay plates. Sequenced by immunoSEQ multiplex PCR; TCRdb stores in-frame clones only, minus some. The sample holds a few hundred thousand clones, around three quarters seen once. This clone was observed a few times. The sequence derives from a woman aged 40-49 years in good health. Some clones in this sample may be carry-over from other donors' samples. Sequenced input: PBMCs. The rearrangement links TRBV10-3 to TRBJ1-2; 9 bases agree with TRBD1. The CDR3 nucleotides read TGTGCCATCAGTGAGTTCACAGGGGGCAGTGGCTATGGCTACACCTTC. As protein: CAISEFTGGSGYGYTF.